A single sample gave rise to the 31 T cell receptor beta chains below, sequenced in a study of chemoradiotherapy in HPV16-positive cancers. Libraries were prepared by immunoSEQ multiplex PCR; TCRdb keeps only in-frame clonotypes and omits some of them. Among about 29,000 clones listed, approximately 91% were seen once. Sequences were derived from blood, sampled from a patient who underwent chemoradiotherapy. The receptors were sampled from a human donor with HPV-associated anogenital cancer.

The genes are TRBV11-2 and TRBJ2-1; TRBD1 agrees at 7 bases. V lost 5 bases, J lost 9 bases, and 7 bases stayed unmatched. The CDR3 sequence is 13 residues long. Germline-derived CDR1 and CDR2 are SGHAT and FQNNGV. CDR3 sequence (DNA): TGTGCCAGCAGCCCCTCCCCAGGGGGTGAGCAGTTCTTC. It translates to CASSPSPGGEQFF.

V and J are TRBV7-2 and TRBJ1-1, with D maybe TRBD1 (5 bases). Germline V gives CDR1 SGHTA, CDR2 FQGNSA. This CDR3 spans 13 amino acids. V was trimmed by 2 bases and J by 3 bases, leaving 7 bases between them. In DNA, the CDR3 is TGTGCCAGCAGCTTACAAGGGGACACTGAAGCTTTCTTT. This translates into CASSLQGDTEAFF.

This chain uses TRBV5-1 with TRBJ2-5, with D perhaps TRBD1 or TRBD2 (6 bases each). The CDR3 extends over 16 amino acids. CDR1 and CDR2 from the germline V gene are SGHRS and YFSETQ. Trimming pared 5 bases from V and 1 base from J, leaving 18 bases between. The CDR3 bases are TGCGCCAGCAGGACCGGGGGCGGCGCAGGCCAAGAGACCCAGTACTTC. This encodes CASRTGGGAGQETQYF.

The chain employs TRBV6-6 and TRBJ2-7, with TRBD1 matching over 9 bases. V shed 5 bases and J 7 bases; nucleotides not matched to a gene: 6. Germline-derived CDR1 and CDR2 are MNHNY and SVGAGI (reference sequence). The CDR3 is 13 residues long. CDR3 DNA: TGTGCCAGCAGTCAAGGGGACAGGGATGAGCAGTACTTC. Residues: CASSQGDRDEQYF.

The chain employs TRBV18 and TRBJ2-7; possible D gene TRBD1, 5 bases. Germline V lookup: CDR1 KGHSH, CDR2 LQKENI. The CDR3 length is 12 residues. The V end was cut by 5 bases, the J end by 3 bases, with 8 bases between. The CDR3 sequence: CASSSDSYEQYF. The DNA of the CDR3 is TGTGCCAGCTCATCCGACAGCTACGAGCAGTACTTC.

The chain employs TRBV19 and TRBJ2-6; D not resolved. The CDR3 runs to 13 residues. The germline V gene encodes CDR1 LNHDA and CDR2 SQIVND (reference sequence). V was shortened by 8 bases and J by 3 bases, with 8 bases between the two germline ends. CDR3 sequence: CASRAFGANVLTF. CDR3 bases: TGTGCCAGTCGGGCATTTGGGGCCAACGTCCTGACTTTC.

Regarding this clone: A read error may account for a junction end that differs from germline. The rearrangement links TRBV7-7 to TRBJ2-2; D possibly corresponds to TRBD2 (6 bases). CDR1 is SSHAT, CDR2 FNYEAQ, per germline (reference sequence). This CDR3 spans 16 amino acids. CDR3 residues: CASSSEGPSLTGELFF. In DNA form, the CDR3 reads TGTGCTAGCAGCTCGGAGGGACCCAGCCTCACCGGGGAGCTGTTTTTT. The full variable domain, completed using reference TRBV7-7 and TRBJ2-2, is GAGVSQSPRYKVTKRGQDVTLRCDPISSHATLYWYQQALGQGPEFLTYFNYEAQPDKSGLPSDRFSAERPEGSISTLTIQRTEQRDSAMYRCASSSEGPSLTGELFFGEGSRLTVL.

The rearrangement joins TRBV9 to TRBJ2-3; a possible D gene is TRBD2 (6 bases). The ends were cut back, 0 bases at V and 4 bases at J, with 9 bases in the middle. The CDR3 is made up of 14 amino acids. Germline V gene sequence: CDR1 SGDLS, CDR2 YYNGEE. Here the CDR3 reads CASSVDGGSDTQYF. The CDR3 bases are TGTGCCAGCAGCGTAGACGGGGGTTCAGATACGCAGTATTTT. The whole variable domain, filled in from reference TRBV9 and TRBJ2-3, reads DSGVTQTPKHLITATGQRVTLRCSPRSGDLSVYWYQQSLDQGLQFLIQYYNGEERAKGNILERFSAQQFPDLHSELNLSSLELGDSALYFCASSVDGGSDTQYFGPGTRLTVL.

This rearrangement joins TRBV5-1 to TRBJ2-5, with D tentatively TRBD1 (6 bases). V was shortened by 2 bases and J by 2 bases, with 16 bases between the two germline ends. Germline loops: CDR1 SGHRS, CDR2 YFSETQ. The CDR3 is 16 amino acids. The CDR3 sequence: CASSLTGSARQETQYF. The CDR3 DNA follows: TGCGCCAGCAGCTTAACAGGGTCGGCAAGACAAGAGACCCAGTACTTC. The whole variable domain, remainder taken from reference TRBV5-1 and TRBJ2-5, is KAGVTQTPRYLIKTRGQQVTLSCSPISGHRSVSWYQQTPGQGLQFLFEYFSETQRNKGNFPGRFSGRQFSNSRSEMNVSTLELGDSALYLCASSLTGSARQETQYFGPGTRLLVL.

This chain connects TRBV5-1 to TRBJ1-6; 7 positions match TRBD1. Germline V gene lookup returns CDR1 SGHRS and CDR2 YFSETQ. V was pared by 2 bases and J by 7 bases, with 15 bases of the junction left unmatched. This CDR3 contains 18 residues. The CDR3 nucleotides are TGCGCCAGCAGCTTCCTCGCTGGACAGGCCACAGAGAATTCACCCCTCCACTTT. It encodes CASSFLAGQATENSPLHF.

This sequence joins TRBV5-5 and TRBJ2-1, with 7 bases lining up with TRBD1. V trimming: 1 base; J trimming: 2 bases; junction bases outside the gene matches: 0. The CDR3 is 14 amino acids. Germline V CDR1 and CDR2: SGHKS, YYEKEE (reference sequence). CDR3 nucleotides: TGTGCCAGCAGCTTGCAGGGGGCCTACAATGAGCAGTTCTTC. Its translation: CASSLQGAYNEQFF.

The chain uses TRBV10-1 and TRBJ2-3; TRBD1 matches at 9 bases. The CDR3 covers 14 residues. Germline loops: CDR1 WNHNN, CDR2 SYGVQD (reference sequence). The V segment lost 6 bases and the J segment 5 bases; nucleotides outside the gene matches: 6. CDR3 protein: CASRTGTGIDTQYF. CDR3 coding DNA: TGCGCCAGCAGAACCGGGACAGGGATAGATACGCAGTATTTT.

The rearrangement links TRBV7-2 to TRBJ2-7; 9 bases map to TRBD1. This CDR3 is built from 13 residues. Germline lookup yields CDR1 SGHTA and CDR2 FQGNSA. The ends lost 2 bases at V and 6 bases at J; junction bases unmatched: 2. CDR3 DNA sequence: TGTGCCAGCAGCTTAAACAGGGGGCTCGAGCAGTACTTC. Its protein is CASSLNRGLEQYF.

This chain joins TRBV21-1 and TRBJ1-5; the table assigns TRBD1, which was not confirmed against the DNA. TRBV21-1 is annotated as a pseudogene. CDR3 size: 15 residues. CDR3 DNA sequence: TGTGCCAGCAGGGCCGGGACAGGGAATAATCAGCCCCAGCATTTT. This sequence encodes CASRAGTGNNQPQHF.

The V gene is TRBV19, the J gene TRBJ2-1; the D gene is possibly TRBD2 (5 bases). This CDR3 spans 14 amino acids. Trimming removed 6 bases at V and 6 bases at J, with 15 bases between. Germline V gene sequence: CDR1 LNHDA, CDR2 SQIVND (reference sequence). CDR3 coding DNA: TGTGCCAGTAGAAGCGGTACCCCGCTCAATGAGCAGTTCTTC. Translated: CASRSGTPLNEQFF.

This clone was observed a single time. The chain links TRBV18 to TRBJ2-6; a possible D gene is TRBD1 (6 bases). Per germline, CDR1 KGHSH and CDR2 LQKENI. Trimming removed 4 bases at V and 0 bases at J, with 13 bases between. The length of the CDR3 is 17 residues. The CDR3 nucleotides are TGTGCCAGCTCACGGGATCAGGGGAGCTCTGGGGCCAACGTCCTGACTTTC. It translates to CASSRDQGSSGANVLTF.

The chain combines TRBV4-3 with TRBJ2-7; tentative D call: TRBD2 (6 bases). Looked up from germline, CDR1 is LGHNA and CDR2 is YSLEER. Trimming took off 1 base at V and 4 bases at J, with 8 bases between the two ends. CDR3 length: 13 residues. Written as DNA, the CDR3 is TGCGCCAGCAGCCAAGTGGGGGGTTACGAGCAGTACTTC. Its translation: CASSQVGGYEQYF.

The chain uses TRBV28 and TRBJ2-7; the D call may be TRBD1 or TRBD2 (6 bases each). This CDR3 spans 14 amino acids. Trimming stripped 6 bases from V and 2 bases from J, with 14 bases between. Germline-derived CDR1 and CDR2 are MDHEN and SYDVKM. CDR3 sequence reads: CASSRPGGPYEQYF. CDR3 coding DNA: TGTGCCAGCAGCCGACCCGGGGGCCCCTACGAGCAGTACTTC.

The chain recombines TRBV7-8 with TRBJ2-5; TRBD1 aligns across 9 bases. The CDR3 loop spans 15 amino acids. V shed 5 bases and J 5 bases; nucleotides not matched to a gene: 9. Looked up from germline, CDR1 is SGHVS and CDR2 is FQNEAQ. As DNA, the CDR3 is TGTGCCAGCAGCCCCGCCGGACAGGGGTGGGAGACCCAGTACTTC. Its protein is CASSPAGQGWETQYF.

This rearrangement joins TRBV6-5 to TRBJ2-7, with D hard to call. V gave up 0 bases and J gave up 3 bases, with 12 bases separating them. The CDR3 spans 15 residues. Germline V lookup: CDR1 MNHEY, CDR2 SVGAGI. The DNA for the CDR3 is TGTGCCAGCAGTTACTCGTTTTGGGCCGGCTACGAGCAGTACTTC. This encodes CASSYSFWAGYEQYF.

The chain uses TRBV4-2 and TRBJ1-5, with TRBD1 identical over 7 bases. The CDR3 is 15 amino acids. The germline V gene has CDR1 LGHNA and CDR2 YNFKEQ. J was trimmed by 6 bases and V by 0 bases; bases with no gene match: 5. This CDR3 is CASSQDDRVRQPQHF. CDR3 sequence (DNA): TGTGCCAGCAGCCAAGATGACAGGGTTCGTCAGCCCCAGCATTTT.

This clone occurred a few times. V usage is TRBV6-5 and J usage is TRBJ2-7, with 9 bases that match TRBD2. The CDR3 has 16 residues. CDR1 is MNHEY, CDR2 SVGAGI, per germline. V was clipped by 0 bases and J by 3 bases; unmatched bases: 6. The CDR3 nucleotides are TGTGCCAGCAGTTACTCGATAGCGGGAGCTGGCTACGAGCAGTACTTC. This gives the protein CASSYSIAGAGYEQYF.

V usage is TRBV27 and J usage is TRBJ2-7; a weak D match, TRBD1 (5 bases). The CDR3 is 13 amino acids. V lost 3 bases and J lost 7, with 13 bases in between. Looked up from germline, CDR1 is MNHEY and CDR2 is SMNVEV (reference sequence). The chain's CDR3 is CASSFGRAREQYF. The CDR3 DNA sequence: TGTGCCAGCAGTTTTGGCAGGGCGAGGGAGCAGTACTTC.

V is TRBV4-1 and J is TRBJ2-5, with 13 nucleotides matching TRBD2. The CDR3 extends over 16 amino acids. Trimming took 4 bases from V and 1 from J; bases not matched to a gene: 3. CDR1 is MGHRA and CDR2 is YSYEKL in the germline V gene. CDR3 in amino acids: CASSPGLAGTQETQYF. The CDR3 DNA follows: TGCGCCAGCAGCCCGGGACTAGCGGGAACCCAAGAGACCCAGTACTTC.

The chain is built from TRBV5-4 and TRBJ2-1, with 8 bases fitting TRBD2. This CDR3 comprises 15 residues. V lost 4 bases to trimming and J lost 6 bases; unmatched junction nucleotides: 9. Germline assignment: CDR1 SGHNT and CDR2 YYREEE (reference sequence). The chain's CDR3 is CASSIGLAGSNEQFF. The CDR3 nucleotides read TGTGCCAGCAGCATTGGTTTAGCGGGGAGCAATGAGCAGTTCTTC.

As DNA, the CDR3 is TGTGCCAGCAGCCCTCGGACCGGGGGAGTCCCTAAAAGGAGGTATGGCTACACCTTC. It translates to CASSPRTGGVPKRRYGYTF. J is TRBJ1-2 and V is TRBV11-2; the D gene is possibly TRBD1 (5 bases). Trimming shortened V by 5 bases and J by 5 bases, and 30 bases separated the two germline ends. This CDR3 contains 19 residues. Per germline, CDR1 SGHAT and CDR2 FQNNGV.

V is TRBV18 and J is TRBJ2-2; TRBD1 aligns across 7 bases. Germline values: CDR1 KGHSH, CDR2 LQKENI. This CDR3 has 16 amino acids. V lost 1 base and J lost 4; bases outside the gene matches: 6. CDR3 nucleotides: TGTGCCAGCTCACCACGACAGGGACAGAGCACCGGGGAGCTGTTTTTT. Amino acid sequence: CASSPRQGQSTGELFF.

The V call is TRBV14, the J call TRBJ2-7; a possible D gene is TRBD2 (5 bases). Trimming removed 3 bases from V and 5 bases from J, with 11 bases in between. The CDR3 is 13 residues long. Germline CDR1 reads SGHDN; CDR2 reads FVKESK. CDR3 residues: CASSQDWINEQYF. CDR3 nucleotides: TGTGCCAGCAGCCAGGACTGGATTAACGAGCAGTACTTC. Full variable domain (remainder filled in from reference TRBV14 and TRBJ2-7): EAGVTQFPSHSVIEKGQTVTLRCDPISGHDNLYWYRRVMGKEIKFLLHFVKESKQDESGMPNNRFLAERTGGTYSTLKVQPAELEDSGVYFCASSQDWINEQYFGPGTRLTVT.

This chain connects TRBV11-2 to TRBJ1-3; D gene unclear. Per germline, CDR1 SGHAT and CDR2 FQNNGV. This CDR3 contains 12 residues. V was pared by 7 bases and J by 5 bases, with 9 bases between. The CDR3, as DNA: TGTGCCAGCACTGTGGTACGAAACACCATATATTTT. It specifies CASTVVRNTIYF. Complete variable domain (other parts from reference TRBV11-2 and TRBJ1-3): EAGVAQSPRYKIIEKRQSVAFWCNPISGHATLYWYQQILGQGPKLLIQFQNNGVVDDSQLPKDRFSAERLKGVDSTLKIQPAKLEDSAVYLCASTVVRNTIYFGEGSWLTVV.

V gene TRBV7-8 combines with J gene TRBJ2-5; D is possibly TRBD2 (6 bases). CDR1 is SGHVS and CDR2 is FQNEAQ in the germline V gene. Trimming stripped 1 base from V and 2 bases from J, with 8 bases between. This CDR3 has 14 residues. This chain's CDR3 is CASSLGAGQETQYF. The CDR3 bases are TGTGCCAGCAGCTTAGGGGCGGGGCAAGAGACCCAGTACTTC.

The genes are TRBV5-4 and TRBJ2-3, with 8 nucleotides matching TRBD2. V was pared by 1 base and J by 3 bases, with 10 bases of the junction left unmatched. The length of the CDR3 is 17 residues. Germline V gives CDR1 SGHNT, CDR2 YYREEE (reference sequence). CDR3: CASSLSESGSFTDTQYF. The CDR3 DNA follows: TGTGCCAGCAGCTTGAGTGAGAGCGGGAGCTTTACAGATACGCAGTATTTT.